This T cell receptor (beta chain) is drawn from a study of OX40 agonist ivuxolimab in advanced cancers. Study-wide context: Aged about 20 to 80 with a mean of around 60 years, they were about 78% male.

Sequencing used immunoSEQ multiplex PCR; TCRdb keeps in-frame clones, though not all of them. The sample lists 66,000 or so clones; roughly 90% were seen once. The germline V gene encodes CDR1 SGHTA and CDR2 FQGNSA. The CDR3 covers 17 residues. The V end lost 2 bases, the J end lost 1 base, and 17 bases lay between the germline ends. The sequencing here drew on CD4+ or CD8+ T cells sorted from blood, taken in a trial of the OX40 agonist ivuxolimab. The V gene is TRBV7-2, the J gene TRBJ1-1; weak D call: TRBD1 (5 bases). The TCR was taken from an adult with an advanced solid tumor such as melanoma, head and neck, liver or kidney cancer. Here the CDR3 reads CASSLRGVAGKNTEAFF. The DNA for the CDR3 is TGTGCCAGCAGCTTACGAGGCGTGGCAGGGAAGAACACTGAAGCTTTCTTT.